The present T cell receptor (beta chain) was sequenced within a study of blood T cell repertoires in COVID-19. Using immunoSEQ multiplex PCR, the repertoire was profiled, and TCRdb retains in-frame clones only, with some absent. The sample consists of 470,000 or so clones, nearly 90% of them appearing once. This clone has a single count. Cohorts were determined from participant-reported clinical history. Trimming removed 5 bases at V and 3 bases at J, with 12 bases between. CDR3 length: 14 amino acids. Germline CDR1 and CDR2: SEHNR and FQNEAQ (reference sequence). The sequence was obtained from a woman aged 18-29 years with acute COVID-19. Source material: PBMCs or T cells enriched from blood (not recorded which). This rearrangement joins TRBV7-9 to TRBJ2-3; D is perhaps TRBD1 (8 bases). The CDR3 DNA reads as TGTGCCAGCAGCCCACAGGGGGGGACAGATACGCAGTATTTT. Amino acids: CASSPQGGTDTQYF.